This is a list of T cell receptor beta chains from one sample in a study of blood T cell repertoires in COVID-19. Data came from immunoSEQ multiplex PCR; TCRdb stores just in-frame clones and leaves some out. The data hold about 270,000 clones, with roughly nine tenths observed a single time. Sample: peripheral blood. These receptors came from a man in his forties or fifties who had recovered from COVID-19. The CDR3 runs from the conserved cysteine through the conserved F or W.

v_gene: TRBV5-6; j_gene: TRBJ2-3; CDR3aa: CASSLAGGKNTDTQYF
v_gene: TRBV5-1; j_gene: TRBJ2-5; CDR3aa: CASSLGGAGSQETQYF
v_gene: TRBV7-2; j_gene: TRBJ2-5; CDR3aa: CASSAQSQETQYF
v_gene: TRBV29-1; j_gene: TRBJ1-1; CDR3aa: CSVAVLRVDSTEAFF
v_gene: TRBV4-2; j_gene: TRBJ2-7; CDR3aa: CASSQDKGMKGLADPEYEQYF
v_gene: TRBV29-1; j_gene: TRBJ2-1; CDR3aa: CSVDNGQGGHEQFF
v_gene: TRBV5-1; j_gene: TRBJ2-7; CDR3aa: CASSLAGGPGEQYF
v_gene: TRBV5-8; j_gene: TRBJ2-3; CDR3aa: CASSAPGGPRGSQYF
v_gene: TRBV9; j_gene: TRBJ1-2; CDR3aa: CASSVRDREYGYTF
v_gene: TRBV7-9; j_gene: TRBJ2-2; CDR3aa: CASSVLRTSGPTGELFF
v_gene: TRBV20-1; j_gene: TRBJ1-5; CDR3aa: CSASLGRGLDQPQHF
v_gene: TRBV4-2; j_gene: TRBJ2-1; CDR3aa: CASSRGAGSGYNEQFF
v_gene: TRBV6-2/TRBV6-3; j_gene: TRBJ2-7; CDR3aa: CASSSWLAGGPHREQYF
v_gene: TRBV2; j_gene: TRBJ2-7; CDR3aa: CALIRTGKKYEQYF
v_gene: TRBV5-1; j_gene: TRBJ1-6; CDR3aa: CASSLVQGYNSPLHF
v_gene: TRBV9; j_gene: TRBJ2-3; CDR3aa: CASSVPGLASTDTQYF
v_gene: TRBV21-1; j_gene: TRBJ2-7; CDR3aa: CASSKKRVSYEQYF
v_gene: TRBV11-2; j_gene: TRBJ2-5; CDR3aa: CASSLGNPGYQETQYF
v_gene: TRBV19; j_gene: TRBJ1-2; CDR3aa: CASMIGLAGYGYTF
v_gene: TRBV15; j_gene: TRBJ2-3; CDR3aa: CATSRDRGYTDTQYF
v_gene: TRBV7-2; j_gene: TRBJ1-2; CDR3aa: CASSLLQGYGYTF
v_gene: TRBV27; j_gene: TRBJ2-5; CDR3aa: CATRTGVSQYF
v_gene: TRBV4-3; j_gene: TRBJ1-4; CDR3aa: CASSQVPGQGLEKLFF
v_gene: TRBV12-3/TRBV12-4; j_gene: TRBJ1-2; CDR3aa: CASSSRANGYTF
v_gene: TRBV6-1; j_gene: TRBJ2-1; CDR3aa: CASSEARDNEQFF
v_gene: TRBV9; j_gene: TRBJ2-1; CDR3aa: CASSAQDNYNEQFF
v_gene: TRBV27; j_gene: TRBJ2-6; CDR3aa: CASSTGTGFTGANVLTF
v_gene: TRBV2; j_gene: TRBJ2-2; CDR3aa: CASTLGVAGELFF
v_gene: TRBV7-3; j_gene: TRBJ2-7; CDR3aa: CASSPRTGGYEQYF
v_gene: TRBV24-1; j_gene: TRBJ2-2; CDR3aa: CATSDYLGSGELFF
v_gene: TRBV7-9; j_gene: TRBJ1-4; CDR3aa: CASRGQGVFEKLFF
v_gene: TRBV12-2; j_gene: TRBJ2-7; CDR3aa: CASRLIRERCGEQYF
v_gene: TRBV18; j_gene: TRBJ2-5; CDR3aa: CASSPVNLETQYF
v_gene: TRBV19; j_gene: TRBJ2-7; CDR3aa: CASKEGQGLYEQYF
v_gene: TRBV11-2; j_gene: TRBJ2-2; CDR3aa: CASSLGYSGANTGELFF
v_gene: TRBV19; j_gene: TRBJ2-3; CDR3aa: CASSPRGLAGVADTQYF
v_gene: TRBV9; j_gene: TRBJ2-7; CDR3aa: CASSRGTGAYEQYF
v_gene: TRBV27; j_gene: TRBJ2-7; CDR3aa: CASSINFRDSLYF
v_gene: TRBV7-9; j_gene: TRBJ1-6; CDR3aa: CASSPEEKGLNSPLHF
v_gene: TRBV2; j_gene: TRBJ2-7; CDR3aa: CASKGLAGGVPERAYEQYF
v_gene: TRBV6-5; j_gene: TRBJ1-2; CDR3aa: CASSYWQGANYGYTF
v_gene: TRBV27; j_gene: TRBJ2-4; CDR3aa: CASSPLTGPASAKNIQYF
v_gene: TRBV6-5; j_gene: TRBJ2-1; CDR3aa: CASSYSRGLDPNEQFF
v_gene: TRBV19; j_gene: TRBJ1-2; CDR3aa: CASSTEGQALGYTF
v_gene: TRBV7-2; j_gene: TRBJ1-1; CDR3aa: CASSPPRDRANTEAFF
v_gene: TRBV7-3; j_gene: TRBJ2-1; CDR3aa: CASSLDLNSYNEQFF
v_gene: TRBV14; j_gene: TRBJ1-2; CDR3aa: CASSLRGDRFYGYTF
v_gene: TRBV4-3; j_gene: TRBJ2-7; CDR3aa: CASSHGRGLGQGSEQYF
v_gene: TRBV3-1/TRBV3-2; j_gene: TRBJ1-1; CDR3aa: CASSLSGAVTEAFF
v_gene: TRBV7-3; j_gene: TRBJ1-1; CDR3aa: CASSPTGGGEAFF
v_gene: TRBV29-1; j_gene: TRBJ2-3; CDR3aa: CSVRGARGAPDTQYF
v_gene: TRBV5-5; j_gene: TRBJ2-2; CDR3aa: CASSLFLTSTGELFF
v_gene: TRBV27; j_gene: TRBJ2-7; CDR3aa: CATSQGITYEQYF